These 13 T cell receptor beta chains were sequenced from one sample in a study of cytomegalovirus exposure and HLA in healthy donors. PCR employed 60 Vbeta and 13 Jbeta primers. Data came from immunoSEQ multiplex PCR; TCRdb stores just in-frame clones and leaves some out. The sample consists of about 150,000 clones, roughly 72% of them appearing once. The sequenced sample consisted of PBMCs. The receptor source for this set is a man aged 35 to 55 in good health and CMV-seronegative.

This clone is a singleton in its sample. The gene calls are TRBV5-1 and TRBJ2-7, with 12 bases fitting TRBD2. This CDR3 is built from 15 residues. V trimming: 4 bases; J trimming: 6 bases; junction bases outside the gene matches: 8. Germline lookup yields CDR1 SGHRS and CDR2 YFSETQ. CDR3 in DNA: TGCGCCAGCAGCCCCCAGACTAGCGGGAGTCGCGAGCAGTACTTC. Residues: CASSPQTSGSREQYF.

The V and J genes are TRBV19 and TRBJ1-5; 10 nucleotides align to TRBD1. Losses at the gene ends were 3 bases for V and 7 bases for J; bases not matched to a gene: 9. This CDR3 region has 16 residues. Germline-derived CDR1 and CDR2 are LNHDA and SQIVND (reference sequence). This CDR3 is CASSILGQGLGQPQHF. Written as DNA, the CDR3 is TGTGCCAGTAGTATTTTGGGACAGGGGTTAGGGCAGCCCCAGCATTTT.

The V and J genes are TRBV5-1 and TRBJ2-3; tentative D call: TRBD1 (6 bases). CDR3 length: 14 residues. The V and J ends lost 1 base and 3 bases respectively, with 9 bases between them. Germline V CDR1 and CDR2: SGHRS, YFSETQ. This chain's CDR3 is CASSLRQGTDTQYF. The CDR3, as DNA: TGCGCCAGCAGCTTGAGGCAGGGGACAGATACGCAGTATTTT. Combining the CDR3 with reference TRBV5-1 and TRBJ2-3 gives the whole variable domain KAGVTQTPRYLIKTRGQQVTLSCSPISGHRSVSWYQQTPGQGLQFLFEYFSETQRNKGNFPGRFSGRQFSNSRSEMNVSTLELGDSALYLCASSLRQGTDTQYFGPGTRLTVL.

This chain uses TRBV6-5 with TRBJ2-5; unclear D gene. Germline V gene sequence: CDR1 MNHEY, CDR2 SVGAGI. Trimming removed 0 bases at V and 0 bases at J, with 11 bases between. CDR3 length: 16 residues. CDR3 bases: TGTGCCAGCAGTTACTCGGGCGAAACGTACCAAGAGACCCAGTACTTC. Translating it yields CASSYSGETYQETQYF.

The chain links TRBV7-9 to TRBJ2-1; TRBD2 agrees at 11 bases. Germline values: CDR1 SEHNR, CDR2 FQNEAQ (reference sequence). J lost 2 bases, V lost 5 bases, and 2 bases had no gene match. This CDR3 contains 15 residues. The CDR3 region is CASSPSGRTYNEQFF. The CDR3 nucleotides are TGTGCCAGCAGCCCTAGCGGGAGGACCTACAATGAGCAGTTCTTC.

A few counts support this clone. The rearrangement links TRBV25-1 to TRBJ1-1, with unresolved D. There are 15 residues in the CDR3. CDR1 and CDR2 (germline): MGHDK, SYGVNS. V was shortened by 2 bases and J by 1 base, with 11 bases between the two germline ends. Here the CDR3 DNA reads TGTGCCAGCAGTGAACCTATGCGAGGGAACACTGAAGCTTTCTTT. As protein: CASSEPMRGNTEAFF.

The chain combines TRBV4-1 with TRBJ2-3; 7 bases align to TRBD2. This CDR3 spans 15 amino acids. Trimming at V came to 4 bases and at J to 6 bases, leaving 10 bases not matched to a gene. Per germline, CDR1 MGHRA and CDR2 YSYEKL. CDR3 protein: CASSLPGGRGDTQYF. The CDR3 DNA is TGCGCCAGCAGCCTACCCGGCGGGAGAGGGGATACGCAGTATTTT.

Comment on this clone: A read error may produce the germline difference seen at one junction end. The V call is TRBV10-3, the J call TRBJ1-5; 8 bases map to TRBD1. The V gene's germline CDR1 is ENHRY and CDR2 SYGVKD. The CDR3 spans 14 residues. The CDR3 DNA sequence: TGTGCCATCAGTGAAGGACAGGGCAACCAGCCCCAGCATTTT. This sequence encodes CAISEGQGNQPQHF.

The rearrangement links TRBV27 to TRBJ1-1; 9 bases agree with TRBD1. J gave up 3 bases and V 10 bases, and 6 bases lay outside the gene matches. CDR1 MNHEY and CDR2 SMNVEV come from the germline V gene (reference sequence). The CDR3 has 13 residues. CDR3 sequence: CAIGGDRDTEAFF. In DNA form, the CDR3 reads TGTGCCATCGGGGGGGACAGGGACACTGAAGCTTTCTTT.

V usage is TRBV19 and J usage is TRBJ2-7; D is perhaps TRBD1 (6 bases). This CDR3 is 15 amino acids long. CDR1 and CDR2 from the germline V gene are LNHDA and SQIVND (reference sequence). V was cut by 5 bases and J by 0 bases, with 14 bases left in between. CDR3 sequence (DNA): TGTGCCAGTAGTGAGCTCGGCAGGGGCTCCTACGAGCAGTACTTC. Translation: CASSELGRGSYEQYF.

This rearrangement joins TRBV30 to TRBJ2-7; 8 nucleotides agree with TRBD2. Germline CDR1 and CDR2: GTSNPN and SVGIG (reference sequence). This CDR3 contains 13 residues. V shed 0 bases and J 4 bases; nucleotides not matched to a gene: 2. In DNA form, the CDR3 reads TGTGCCTGGAGTGTACTAGCGGTATACGAGCAGTACGTC. It yields the protein CAWSVLAVYEQYV.

The rearrangement uses TRBV23-1 and TRBJ2-7, with 8 bases matching TRBD1. TRBV23-1 is placed among ORFs of uncertain function. Trimming cost V 4 bases and J 0 bases; bases outside gene matches: 11. The CDR3 covers 17 residues. The CDR3 is CASSRAEDREFSYEQYF. The CDR3 DNA is TGCGCCAGCAGTCGAGCCGAGGACAGGGAGTTCTCCTACGAGCAGTACTTC.

This chain connects TRBV5-1 to TRBJ1-4, with D unclear. This CDR3 has 14 amino acids. CDR1 and CDR2 from the germline V gene are SGHRS and YFSETQ. Trimming removed 4 bases from V and 0 bases from J, with 7 bases in between. The CDR3 DNA reads as TGCGCCAGCAGCGACTCCGCAACTAATGAAAAACTGTTTTTT. It encodes CASSDSATNEKLFF.